The 12 T cell receptor beta chains listed next were all sequenced from one sample in a study of neurological immune-mediated disorders. TCRdb re-called the 5' RACE reads through MiXCR, storing one row per CDR3 protein. The sample has 45,000 to 55,000 distinct CDR3 sequences; about 9.4% are singletons. The source material was PBMCs. Receptor source: a woman in her thirties or forties with HTLV-1-associated myelopathy (HAM/TSP).

This clonotype came up many times. The chain uses TRBV28 and TRBJ1-6; 12 nucleotides align to TRBD1. V lost 1 base and J lost 13; bases outside the gene matches: 8. CDR1 and CDR2 from the germline V gene are MDHEN and SYDVKM. This CDR3 comprises 16 residues. CDR3 sequence reads: CASSLLVGTGGSPLHF. The DNA for the CDR3 is TGTGCCAGCAGTTTATTGGTGGGGACAGGGGGCTCTCCCCTCCACTTT.

At least ten counts were recorded for this clonotype. J is TRBJ2-7 and V is TRBV5-1; TRBD1 is a possible D gene (5 bases). CDR3 length equals 14 residues. The ends were cut back, 2 bases at V and 4 bases at J, with 13 bases in the middle. Germline CDR1 is SGHRS and CDR2 is YFSETQ. CDR3 residues: CASSFQGRLYEQYF. The CDR3 coding sequence is TGCGCCAGCAGCTTTCAGGGTCGTCTGTACGAGCAGTACTTC.

This clonotype was observed at least ten times. The rearrangement joins TRBV7-6 to TRBJ1-4; the match to TRBD1 covers 9 bases. Trimming at V came to 4 bases and at J to 10 bases, leaving 4 bases not matched to a gene. Germline loops: CDR1 SGHVS, CDR2 FNYEAQ. The CDR3 sequence is 13 residues long. CDR3 protein: CASSWDREGKLFF. DNA for the CDR3: TGTGCCAGCAGCTGGGACAGGGAGGGAAAACTGTTTTTT.

The chain employs TRBV11-2 and TRBJ2-1; D is tentatively TRBD1 or TRBD2 (6 bases each). Deletions cut 3 bases from V and 8 bases from J, with 20 bases between. CDR1 SGHAT and CDR2 FQNNGV come from the germline V gene. There are 16 residues in the CDR3. The CDR3 nucleotides read TGTGCCAGCAGCTTGGGCCGGGGGCTGGGGATCTATGAGCAGTTCTTC. Protein sequence: CASSLGRGLGIYEQFF.

In the case of this clonotype: This may arise from a read error, as a much more abundant clone is one base away. The rearrangement uses TRBV6-6 and TRBJ1-4; the D is unclear. Between the trimmed V and J ends, which lost 7 bases and 10 bases, there was a span of 19 bases. Per the germline V gene, CDR1 is MNHNY and CDR2 is SVGAGI (reference sequence). The CDR3 has 14 residues. CDR3 in amino acids: CASTLEKGYGKLFF. The CDR3 coding sequence is TGTGCCAGCACCCTAGAGAAAGGGTATGGAAAACTGTTTTTT.

This clonotype was picked up many times. This sequence joins TRBV5-1 and TRBJ1-5; 7 nucleotides agree with TRBD1. With V trimmed by 0 bases and J by 1 base, 10 bases remained unmatched. CDR1 and CDR2 (germline): SGHRS, YFSETQ. The CDR3 is made up of 18 amino acids. CDR3 residues: CASSLESKGASSNQPQHF. The CDR3 DNA reads TGCGCCAGCAGCTTGGAGTCGAAGGGGGCGTCGAGCAATCAGCCCCAGCATTTT.

This clonotype was seen repeatedly, ten times or more. The chain joins TRBV4-1 to TRBJ2-3; D is unresolved. Germline V gene sequence: CDR1 MGHRA, CDR2 YSYEKL. The CDR3 is made up of 17 amino acids. V lost 2 bases and J lost 1, with 16 bases in between. The chain's CDR3 is CASSQIPPGGGTDTQYF. CDR3 coding DNA: TGCGCCAGCAGCCAAATCCCTCCGGGTGGGGGCACAGATACGCAGTATTTT.

The chain is built from TRBV20-1 and TRBJ2-7; 8 bases fit TRBD2. The CDR3 is 16 residues long. Trimming cost V 1 base and J 4 bases; bases outside gene matches: 12. Looked up from germline, CDR1 is DFQATT and CDR2 is SNEGSKA (reference sequence). CDR3 nucleotide sequence: TGCAGTGCTAGAGCTGTTGGACTAGCATCTCCGTACGAGCAGTACTTC. Translated: CSARAVGLASPYEQYF.

In this sample, this clonotype turned up many times. The chain uses TRBV20-1 and TRBJ2-7, with 12 bases fitting TRBD2. The CDR3 consists of 16 residues. Germline CDR1 DFQATT, CDR2 SNEGSKA (reference sequence). V lost 2 bases and J lost 7; bases outside the gene matches: 12. The CDR3 spells CSARQLAGGPRGEQYF. In DNA form, the CDR3 reads TGCAGTGCTAGACAACTAGCGGGGGGCCCACGGGGGGAGCAGTACTTC.

This clonotype has a count of ten or more. This chain uses TRBV7-9 with TRBJ1-4; the match to TRBD1 covers 11 bases. The CDR3 is 15 amino acids. With V trimmed by 2 bases and J by 8 bases, 4 bases remained unmatched. Germline loops: CDR1 SEHNR, CDR2 FQNEAQ (reference sequence). The DNA of the CDR3 is TGTGCCAGCAGCTTACTGGACAGGGGGCAGGAAAAACTGTTTTTT. Its translation: CASSLLDRGQEKLFF.

This clonotype was picked up many times. The chain employs TRBV11-3 and TRBJ2-3; a weak D match, TRBD1 (6 bases). This CDR3 comprises 15 residues. Germline V gene lookup returns CDR1 SGHNT and CDR2 YENEEA. The V end was cut by 3 bases, the J end by 5 bases, with 15 bases between. The CDR3 reads CASSFSQQGVDTQYF. CDR3 DNA: TGTGCCAGCAGCTTTTCGCAACAGGGTGTAGATACGCAGTATTTT.

Worth noting for this clonotype: One base away lies a much larger clone, so this may be a sequencing read error. This chain joins TRBV3-1 and TRBJ2-7, with 8 bases matching TRBD1. Germline CDR1 and CDR2: LGHDT and YNNKEL (reference sequence). The CDR3 is 12 amino acids. CDR3 protein: CASIQGDRKIYF. In DNA, the CDR3 is TGTGCCAGCATCCAAGGGGACAGGAAGATCTACTTC.